Listed here is a single T cell receptor beta chain. This CDR3 has 14 amino acids. The ends lost 5 bases at V and 6 bases at J; junction bases unmatched: 6. CDR1 KGHDR and CDR2 SFDVKD come from the germline V gene. This entry belongs to a study of blood T cell repertoires in COVID-19. Study in general: Samples representing acute and convalescent COVID-19 were sourced from the United States, Italy and Spain. PBMCs, B-cell-depleted T cells, or T cells provided the cDNA or gDNA that made up the material.

Authors' data handling: Using reference gene primer amplification, nucleated cell counts were estimated. Some clones are missing from TCRdb's copy, which holds only in-frame ones; the method was immunoSEQ multiplex PCR. V, J and clone size reflect that table, while D and trimming were determined from the DNA. The sample holds about 98,000 clones; 70% to 90% are singletons and the top ten take 3.5% to 5%. The sequence was collected from a man aged 55 to 69 with acute or convalescent COVID-19. Sample: peripheral blood. The J gene is TRBJ1-5, the V gene TRBV24-1, with TRBD1 identical over 7 bases. The CDR3 DNA reads as TGTGCCACCAGTGCTGCGGGACAGATTCAGCCCCAGCATTTT. This gives the protein CATSAAGQIQPQHF.